This T cell receptor beta chain emerged from a study of shared clonotypes between healthy human individuals (TCRdb year 2020). For the study in its entirety: The cohort included three men and a couple of women between 18 and 49 years of age. For each donor, CD4 naive and CD4 memory were each given three plates, CD8 naive was given two plates, and CD8 memory was given one plate. To increase sequencing depth and limit assay-specific biases, TCR repertoire library preparation and sequencing were carried out by different laboratories using diverse techniques. To estimate repertoire size and how much clonotypes are shared between individuals, the study performed deep sequencing of blood TCR repertoires from roughly five healthy adults. Between about 0.9 and 10 billion PBMCs per donor were obtained by leukapheresis. General findings and caveats noted by the study authors: The genetic and exposure-history diversity represented was limited by the small number of donors. Even with the large sequencing depth, rarefaction of the sorted-subset datasets indicated that sequencing was incomplete. Compared with non-shared clonotypes, the clonotypes found in all four sorted-subset donors had higher generation probabilities. Pairwise subsampling indicated that sequencing depth was expected to affect the degree of clonotype sharing among donors. When several donors were compared, the shared fraction of clonotypes was around 5.1% for naive CD4, roughly 3.4% for naive CD8, 2% to 2.5% for memory CD4, and 0.4% for memory CD8. Sampling was limited to blood, and TCR repertoires in tissue likely differ from TCR repertoires in blood. Larger estimated clonotype richness was generally found for naive subsets than for memory subsets.

Donors were healthy HIV-negative adults with no recently reported acute infections or vaccinations. Every donor was a Caucasian adult residing in Nashville, Tennessee, USA. CD4+ T cells were enriched through magnetic negative selection, after which naive cells were positively selected on CD45RA and the remaining negative fraction served as the memory subset. Blood was collected by leukapheresis, and PBMCs were isolated by Ficoll-Histopaque density gradient centrifugation and then cryopreserved in liquid nitrogen vapor phase. Analytical flow cytometry was used to check the purity and quantity of every magnetically sorted T cell population. Genomic DNA was isolated from each sorted fraction and quantified by UV absorbance on a Nanodrop 2000c. TCR CDR3 regions were amplified from genomic DNA by multiplex PCR using the deep immunoSEQ assay. Extracted genomic DNA from each cell subset was spread evenly across all wells of several immunoSEQ 96-well plates, with each plate serving as a replicate. For sorted subsets, each replicate PCR was loaded with 200 to 250 ng genomic DNA, equivalent to 30,000 or so T cell genomes. Purified libraries were quantified with a Qubit 3.0 fluorometer, sized on a Bioanalyzer 2100, and re-quantified with the KAPA Library Quantification kit. Every immunoSEQ 96-well plate was sequenced on a separate single-read 150-cycle Illumina NextSeq 550 flow cell. The source study handled its data this way. The immunoSEQ output contained only junctional sequences without quality scores, so filtering could not match that applied to full-length reads. Sequences were annotated with PyIR, a Python wrapper for IgBLAST v1.9, and V/J genes and CDR3 were assigned using IMGT germline references. Any read was removed if the V/J assignment was weak (E-value above 1e-6), the CDR3 was missing, or the read contained stop codons, out-of-frame junctions, or ambiguous translated residues. V3J clonotypes were defined by identical inferred V gene, J gene, and CDR3 amino acid sequence. Percentage overlap between repertoires was calculated by dividing the number of shared unique clonotypes by the size of the smaller repertoire. RTK rarefaction, the Chao1 estimator, and Recon v2.1 estimates of unobserved clonotypes were used to assess repertoire richness. Generation probabilities for all TCRbeta clonotypes obtained by the gDNA method from a handful of donors were computed using OLGA. TCRdb stores this immuneACCESS table with in-frame sequences only. Part of the clones is absent; in the studies checked, under half of the shortfall reflects unresolved V genes, and no reason is known for the rest. V, J and clone size are those of that table, while D and trimming were read from the DNA. This sample lists roughly 2,500,000 clones; 93% were detected once. 0.36% of the sample belongs to the ten largest clones.

Its CDR3 holds 16 amino acids, cysteine through phenylalanine. This entry keeps only the CDR3 DNA: 48 bases, framed from base 1. The germline V gene (reference sequence) gives CDR1 as LNHDA and CDR2 as SQIVND. Relative to germline, V is 3 bases shorter and J is 1 base shorter, with 15 bases between their ends. To note about this clone: The antigen it binds to is not known. Base qualities were left out, and no much larger clone turns up one base away.

Rearrangement joined TRBV19 to TRBJ2-5, with the D gene not confidently named. The sample comprised naive CD4+ T cells from PBMCs. Read against the paper, the sample's cell subset or site label means: CD45RA+ positively selected. The source is a young man in good health. Some clones in this sample may be carry-over from other donors' samples. The nucleotides read TGTGCCAGTAGTATCGGCGGATTACCTCTCCAAGAGACCCAGTACTTC. This encodes CASSIGGLPLQETQYF.